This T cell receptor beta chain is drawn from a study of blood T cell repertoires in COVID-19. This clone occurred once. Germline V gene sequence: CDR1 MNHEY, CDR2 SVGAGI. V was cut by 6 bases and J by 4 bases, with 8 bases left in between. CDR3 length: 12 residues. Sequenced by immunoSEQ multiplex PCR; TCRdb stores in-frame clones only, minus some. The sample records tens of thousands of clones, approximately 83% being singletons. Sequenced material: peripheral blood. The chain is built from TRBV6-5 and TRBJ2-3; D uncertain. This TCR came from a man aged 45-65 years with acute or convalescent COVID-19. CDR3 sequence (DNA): TGTGCCAGCAGCTCCCCCGCAGATACGCAGTATTTT. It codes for CASSSPADTQYF.